The clone carrying this T cell receptor (beta chain) was observed at least ten times. Its target is not known. The data were taken from a study of identical twins. Study observations and caveats: Zero-insertion analyses could be partly confounded by invariant MAIT and iNKT cells.

A universal primer site was added by template switching, and unique molecular identifiers were carried by the cDNA. TCRdb used MiXCR to reprocess the 5' RACE reads, holding one entry per CDR3 protein. The sample shows hundreds of thousands of distinct CDR3 sequences, 8.6% of them seen only once. Every donor was a healthy Caucasian. V was cut by 4 bases and J by 3 bases, with 10 bases left in between. This CDR3 is built from 13 residues. Germline CDR1 SGHTA, CDR2 FQGNSA. These data are also associated with another study on yellow fever vaccine responses in identical twins.

The V gene is TRBV7-2, the J gene TRBJ2-7, with D unresolved. Sequenced: PBMCs. The TCR sequence derives from a woman younger than 30 in good health. In DNA form, the CDR3 reads TGTGCCAGCAGCTCCTTCCAGCGCTACGAGCAGTACTTC. This encodes CASSSFQRYEQYF.